These 30 T cell receptor beta chains originate from one sample sequenced in a study of T cells after yellow fever vaccination (dated by TCRdb to between 2017 and 2020). The treatment or condition tag for this specimen amounts to: live attenuated yellow fever vaccine strain. Libraries were built with 5' RACE. Sequenced on an Illumina NovaSeq 6000. TCRdb passed the public sequencing reads through fastp at Q25 and MiXCR, retaining productive beta sequences. For every CDR3 protein sequence, its rows merge into one entry that carries the most common genes and DNA. The sample includes about 320,000 distinct CDR3 sequences, with roughly an eighth observed a single time. The ten largest clones take up 3% to 4% of the sample. The source material was CD4+ T cells sorted from PBMCs, sampled 15 days after the yellow fever booster vaccination. The receptors derive from a young man who received the YFV17D yellow fever vaccine.

The rearrangement joins TRBV11-2 to TRBJ1-5; no clear D gene. Between the trimmed V and J ends, which lost 5 bases and 0 bases, there was a span of 8 bases. Germline loops: CDR1 SGHAT, CDR2 FQNNGV. CDR3 length equals 14 residues. The CDR3 sequence: CASSLDNSNQPQHF. In DNA, the CDR3 is TGTGCCAGCAGCCTGGATAATAGCAATCAGCCCCAGCATTTT. The full variable domain, rest sourced from reference TRBV11-2 and TRBJ1-5, is EAGVAQSPRYKIIEKRQSVAFWCNPISGHATLYWYQQILGQGPKLLIQFQNNGVVDDSQLPKDRFSAERLKGVDSTLKIQPAKLEDSAVYLCASSLDNSNQPQHFGDGTRLSIL.

This clonotype was seen ten or more times. The genes are TRBV7-3 and TRBJ1-1; D gene ambiguous. CDR1 SGHTA and CDR2 FQGTGA come from the germline V gene. V was shortened by 2 bases and J by 1 base, with 5 bases between the two germline ends. The CDR3 length is 13 residues. The CDR3 coding sequence is TGTGCCAGCAGCTTATCAGCGAACACTGAAGCTTTCTTT. This gives the protein CASSLSANTEAFF.

This clonotype appeared a few times. This sequence joins TRBV4-3 and TRBJ1-4; 8 bases fit TRBD1. Unmatched junction bases numbered 5, after V lost 4 bases and J lost 4 bases. This CDR3 has 15 residues. CDR1 is LGHNA and CDR2 is YSLEER in the germline V gene. The CDR3 loop is CASSRIGQGNEKLFF. The CDR3 bases are TGCGCCAGCAGCCGTATCGGACAGGGTAATGAAAAACTGTTTTTT.

V gene TRBV20-1 combines with J gene TRBJ2-2; possibly TRBD2 for D (7 bases). V was shortened by 0 bases and J by 5 bases, with 13 bases between the two germline ends. Germline V lookup: CDR1 DFQATT, CDR2 SNEGSKA (reference sequence). The CDR3 totals 15 residues. The CDR3 spells CSAREARGGTGELFF. The DNA for the CDR3 is TGCAGTGCTAGAGAAGCTAGGGGGGGAACCGGGGAGCTGTTTTTT.

CDR3 amino acids: CASFKSGSPSTDTQYF. The CDR3 nucleotides are TGTGCCAGCTTCAAAAGTGGGAGTCCTAGCACAGATACGCAGTATTTT. This chain connects TRBV6-5 to TRBJ2-3; tentative D call: TRBD2 (5 bases). Germline loops: CDR1 MNHEY, CDR2 SVGAGI. Trimming left V 8 bases short and J 0 bases short, with 18 bases between. The CDR3 contains 16 residues.

This clonotype has more than one count but fewer than ten. This chain uses TRBV19 with TRBJ2-3; D might be TRBD1 (5 bases). The CDR3 loop spans 12 amino acids. Germline V gives CDR1 LNHDA, CDR2 SQIVND (reference sequence). V lost 10 bases and J 0 bases, leaving 8 bases between the germline ends. Here the CDR3 reads CAIQGSTDTQYF. In DNA form, the CDR3 reads TGTGCCATTCAGGGTAGCACAGATACGCAGTATTTT.

This clonotype was recorded at least ten times. This chain links TRBV7-2 with TRBJ2-3; no definite D call. From germline, CDR1 is SGHTA and CDR2 FQGNSA. This CDR3 is 13 amino acids long. V lost 4 bases to trimming and J lost 0 bases, with 5 bases between them. This CDR3 reads CASSSGSTDTQYF. The CDR3 region has the DNA TGTGCCAGCAGCTCCGGGAGCACAGATACGCAGTATTTT.

This chain links TRBV28 with TRBJ1-1; D unclear. V lost 6 bases to trimming and J lost 7 bases, with 15 bases between them. Germline V gene lookup returns CDR1 MDHEN and CDR2 SYDVKM. The length of the CDR3 is 13 residues. The CDR3 sequence: CASSRVVPYEAFF. The CDR3 DNA follows: TGTGCCAGCAGCCGAGTAGTCCCATATGAAGCTTTCTTT.

The V call is TRBV5-1, the J call TRBJ2-3, with 10 bases fitting TRBD1. The CDR3 has 14 amino acids. CDR1 and CDR2 (germline): SGHRS, YFSETQ. The ends lost 5 bases at V and 4 bases at J; junction bases unmatched: 4. CDR3 protein: CASSYGQGADTQYF. CDR3 nucleotides: TGCGCCAGCAGTTACGGACAGGGGGCAGATACGCAGTATTTT.

This clonotype has at least ten counts. The chain links TRBV7-3 to TRBJ2-2, with 9 bases fitting TRBD1. The CDR3 covers 16 residues. Germline CDR1 reads SGHTA; CDR2 reads FQGTGA. Trimming removed 5 bases from V and 5 bases from J; junction bases left unmatched: 9. CDR3 coding DNA: TGTGCCAGCAGCCTGCTTGGGACAGGGAGGACCGGGGAGCTGTTTTTT. Protein: CASSLLGTGRTGELFF.

This clonotype has just a few counts. This chain uses TRBV20-1 with TRBJ1-1, with D unclear. V was trimmed by 5 bases and J by 0 bases, leaving 10 bases between them. The CDR3 has 13 residues. Germline loops: CDR1 DFQATT, CDR2 SNEGSKA (reference sequence). CDR3 in amino acids: CSALGTLNTEAFF. The CDR3 DNA sequence: TGCAGTGCTTTAGGCACTCTGAACACTGAAGCTTTCTTT.

The chain has TRBV6-6 and TRBJ2-2, with D perhaps matching TRBD2 (6 bases). The CDR3 has 18 amino acids. V dropped 0 bases and J dropped 7 bases, with 21 bases sitting between them. Looked up from germline, CDR1 is MNHNY and CDR2 is SVGAGI (reference sequence). CDR3 residues: CASSYSTRGTAVDGELFF. DNA for the CDR3: TGTGCCAGCAGTTACTCGACTCGGGGGACGGCCGTTGACGGGGAGCTGTTTTTT.

This clonotype has a handful of counts. The chain is built from TRBV28 and TRBJ2-3, with 10 nucleotides matching TRBD2. The V and J ends lost 6 bases and 4 bases, in that order; junction bases with no gene match: 7. The CDR3 spans 15 residues. Germline CDR1 MDHEN, CDR2 SYDVKM. CDR3 loop: CASRPLAGVADTQYF. CDR3 nucleotides: TGTGCCAGCAGACCCCTAGCGGGGGTGGCAGATACGCAGTATTTT.

The chain couples TRBV27 to TRBJ2-3; TRBD1 agrees at 9 bases. Germline V gene data show CDR1 as MNHEY and CDR2 as SMNVEV (reference sequence). J lost 7 bases, V lost 4 bases, and 6 bases had no gene match. The CDR3 covers 14 residues. For the CDR3, the DNA is TGTGCCAGCAGTTCAAACAGGGGGCTTAATACGCAGTATTTT. The encoded protein is CASSSNRGLNTQYF.

This clonotype was recorded at least ten times. This chain uses TRBV5-1 with TRBJ2-2; possibly TRBD1 for D (6 bases). Per the germline V gene, CDR1 is SGHRS and CDR2 is YFSETQ. The CDR3 consists of 15 residues. Trimming removed 4 bases at V and 3 bases at J, with 13 bases between. The CDR3 reads CASSGDRSHTGELFF. The CDR3 nucleotides are TGCGCCAGCAGCGGAGACAGGAGCCACACCGGGGAGCTGTTTTTT.

This clonotype occurred a few times. The chain combines TRBV19 with TRBJ1-5; tentatively, D is TRBD1 (5 bases). Germline loops: CDR1 LNHDA, CDR2 SQIVND (reference sequence). The CDR3 runs 13 residues. Trimming took off 4 bases at V and 5 bases at J, with 9 bases between the two ends. The CDR3 sequence: CASSRRGDQPQHF. For the CDR3, the DNA is TGTGCCAGTAGTAGAAGAGGGGATCAGCCCCAGCATTTT.

In this sample, this clonotype turned up many times. This rearrangement joins TRBV6-5 to TRBJ1-1; no reliable D call. The CDR3 is made up of 13 amino acids. Trimming left V 8 bases short and J 5 bases short, with 15 bases between. CDR1 and CDR2 from the germline V gene are MNHEY and SVGAGI. CDR3 bases: TGTGCCAGCCGTACGCGACGGGAAACTGAAGCTTTCTTT. Translated: CASRTRRETEAFF.

The sample holds many counts of this clonotype. The J gene is TRBJ1-2, the V gene TRBV7-8, with 9 nucleotides matching TRBD1. V shed 0 bases and J 8 bases; nucleotides not matched to a gene: 4. Per germline, CDR1 SGHVS and CDR2 FQNEAQ. The CDR3 has 14 amino acids. CDR3 nucleotides: TGTGCCAGCAGCTTAGCCGGACAGGGGACAGGCTACACCTTC. This codes for CASSLAGQGTGYTF.

V and J are TRBV20-1 and TRBJ2-7; D remains unclear. The CDR3 covers 11 residues. CDR1 and CDR2 (germline): DFQATT, SNEGSKA (reference sequence). Trimming shortened V by 5 bases and J by 12 bases, and 17 bases separated the two germline ends. The CDR3 reads CSAESFRFRYF. In DNA, the CDR3 is TGCAGTGCTGAGTCATTTAGGTTTAGGTACTTC.

The rearrangement links TRBV2 to TRBJ1-5; D call uncertain. Per the germline V gene, CDR1 is SNHLY and CDR2 is FYNNEI. V was shortened by 7 bases and J by 1 base, with 8 bases between the two germline ends. The CDR3 is made up of 13 amino acids. CDR3 sequence reads: CASTYDSNQPQHF. The CDR3, as DNA: TGTGCCAGCACTTATGACAGCAATCAGCCCCAGCATTTT.

This rearrangement joins TRBV7-2 to TRBJ2-1, with 8 positions matching TRBD2. With V trimmed by 5 bases and J by 4 bases, 7 bases remained unmatched. Looked up from germline, CDR1 is SGHTA and CDR2 is FQGNSA. The length of the CDR3 is 15 residues. The chain's CDR3 is CASSPLGGRYNEQFF. The CDR3 nucleotides read TGTGCCAGCAGCCCCTTGGGCGGGAGGTACAATGAGCAGTTCTTC.

The gene calls are TRBV21-1 and TRBJ1-2; the table's D call, TRBD1, was not checked against the DNA. TRBV21-1 is a pseudogene segment. This CDR3 region has 17 residues. This CDR3 is CASTPRGRTGRFSGYTF. CDR3 coding DNA: TGTGCCAGCACCCCCCGGGGGAGGACAGGGAGGTTCAGTGGCTACACCTTC.

V usage is TRBV7-2 and J usage is TRBJ1-5, with D hard to call. The CDR3 has 14 amino acids. Per the germline V gene, CDR1 is SGHTA and CDR2 is FQGNSA. V lost 1 base to trimming and J lost 2 bases, with 6 bases between them. The CDR3 spells CASSLDSRNQPQHF. DNA for the CDR3: TGTGCCAGCAGCTTAGACAGCCGCAATCAGCCCCAGCATTTT. The full variable domain, completed using reference TRBV7-2 and TRBJ1-5, is GAGVSQSPSNKVTEKGKDVELRCDPISGHTALYWYRQSLGQGLEFLIYFQGNSAPDKSGLPSDRFSAERTGGSVSTLTIQRTQQEDSAVYLCASSLDSRNQPQHFGDGTRLSIL.

This clonotype has a handful of counts. The genes are TRBV2 and TRBJ2-7; perhaps TRBD2 as D (6 bases). The V end lost 4 bases, the J end lost 5 bases, and 9 bases lay between the germline ends. This CDR3 comprises 12 residues. Germline V CDR1 and CDR2: SNHLY, FYNNEI. The chain's CDR3 is CASSVGGNEQYF. The CDR3 nucleotides read TGTGCCAGCAGTGTTGGAGGGAACGAGCAGTACTTC.

V and J are TRBV25-1 and TRBJ1-4; D gene uncertain. CDR3 size: 15 residues. From germline, CDR1 is MGHDK and CDR2 SYGVNS. V gave up 0 bases and J gave up 6 bases, with 11 bases separating them. CDR3 region: CASSEYSSSHEKLFF. CDR3 nucleotides: TGTGCCAGCAGTGAATATAGCTCCTCCCATGAAAAACTGTTTTTT.

This chain links TRBV19 with TRBJ1-5; tentative D call: TRBD1 (6 bases). This CDR3 has 13 residues. The germline gives CDR1 LNHDA, CDR2 SQIVND (reference sequence). Trimming shortened V by 9 bases and J by 7 bases, and 16 bases separated the two germline ends. CDR3 bases: TGTGCCAGCAGCGGACAGCACCTCCAGCCCCAGCATTTT. It specifies CASSGQHLQPQHF.

This clonotype was counted many times. This sequence joins TRBV11-2 and TRBJ1-2, with D unresolved. V was shortened by 5 bases and J by 8 bases, with 18 bases between the two germline ends. The CDR3 spans 14 residues. Germline values: CDR1 SGHAT, CDR2 FQNNGV. The CDR3 DNA sequence: TGTGCCAGCAGCCTTTCGGTGCAACCTGGGGGCTACACCTTC. It is translated as CASSLSVQPGGYTF.

V usage is TRBV7-2 and J usage is TRBJ2-5; 11 positions agree with TRBD2. Germline V gives CDR1 SGHTA, CDR2 FQGNSA. The CDR3 contains 16 residues. Losses at the gene ends were 7 bases for V and 4 bases for J; bases not matched to a gene: 11. The CDR3 nucleotides read TGTGCCAGCACCCCCCCAGGTAGCGGGGGGGCAGAGACCCAGTACTTC. Translated: CASTPPGSGGAETQYF.

Many counts were recorded for this clonotype. J is TRBJ2-4 and V is TRBV7-9, with D unresolved. V lost 5 bases and J 6 bases, leaving 8 bases between the germline ends. CDR1 is SEHNR, CDR2 FQNEAQ, per germline (reference sequence). This CDR3 comprises 12 residues. CDR3 residues: CASSQDSNIQYF. The CDR3 nucleotides read TGTGCCAGCAGCCAAGACTCAAACATTCAGTACTTC.

This clonotype showed up just a few times. This rearrangement joins TRBV20-1 to TRBJ1-1; D gene unclear. Per germline, CDR1 DFQATT and CDR2 SNEGSKA (reference sequence). The germline V and J ends were trimmed by 4 bases and 1 base, with 13 bases remaining between them. The CDR3 totals 14 residues. The CDR3 DNA reads as TGCAGTGCTACGAAGGGTGTGGGGAACACTGAAGCTTTCTTT. It translates to CSATKGVGNTEAFF.